This entry concerns a single TCR beta chain. Its cognate antigen is unknown. TCRdb used MiXCR to reprocess the reads, holding one entry per CDR3 protein. The top ten clones hold around 45% of a sample with under 500,000 distinct CDR3 sequences, more than 40% of them seen once. Germline loops: CDR1 LNHDA, CDR2 SQIVND (reference sequence). The CDR3 totals 15 residues. The ends lost 6 bases at V and 6 bases at J; junction bases unmatched: 6. This sample is drawn from a study of T cell repertoires in cytomegalovirus infection. Study in general: CMV epitopes in the study were HLA-C-restricted (recently identified) and HLA-B-restricted (well studied). Signatures in public TCR beta sequences pointed to both CMV infection and matching HLA type. Study-wide results and caveats: Dominating the ex vivo response were TCR beta clonotypes that were CMV-specific and HLA-C-restricted. Of the TCR beta families, the public ones yielded a cumulative frequency that identified carriers of CMV plus the relevant HLA.

The material was cultured PBMCs, obtained from culture after CMV antigen stimulation. The gene calls are TRBV19 and TRBJ2-2, with 11 bases that match TRBD2. This clonotype was obtained from a human donor in good health (CMV status not recorded). Some clones in this sample may be carry-over from other donors' samples. CDR3 sequence reads: CASRRLAGKSGELFF. CDR3 nucleotides: TGTGCCAGTAGGAGACTAGCGGGAAAGTCCGGGGAGCTGTTTTTT.